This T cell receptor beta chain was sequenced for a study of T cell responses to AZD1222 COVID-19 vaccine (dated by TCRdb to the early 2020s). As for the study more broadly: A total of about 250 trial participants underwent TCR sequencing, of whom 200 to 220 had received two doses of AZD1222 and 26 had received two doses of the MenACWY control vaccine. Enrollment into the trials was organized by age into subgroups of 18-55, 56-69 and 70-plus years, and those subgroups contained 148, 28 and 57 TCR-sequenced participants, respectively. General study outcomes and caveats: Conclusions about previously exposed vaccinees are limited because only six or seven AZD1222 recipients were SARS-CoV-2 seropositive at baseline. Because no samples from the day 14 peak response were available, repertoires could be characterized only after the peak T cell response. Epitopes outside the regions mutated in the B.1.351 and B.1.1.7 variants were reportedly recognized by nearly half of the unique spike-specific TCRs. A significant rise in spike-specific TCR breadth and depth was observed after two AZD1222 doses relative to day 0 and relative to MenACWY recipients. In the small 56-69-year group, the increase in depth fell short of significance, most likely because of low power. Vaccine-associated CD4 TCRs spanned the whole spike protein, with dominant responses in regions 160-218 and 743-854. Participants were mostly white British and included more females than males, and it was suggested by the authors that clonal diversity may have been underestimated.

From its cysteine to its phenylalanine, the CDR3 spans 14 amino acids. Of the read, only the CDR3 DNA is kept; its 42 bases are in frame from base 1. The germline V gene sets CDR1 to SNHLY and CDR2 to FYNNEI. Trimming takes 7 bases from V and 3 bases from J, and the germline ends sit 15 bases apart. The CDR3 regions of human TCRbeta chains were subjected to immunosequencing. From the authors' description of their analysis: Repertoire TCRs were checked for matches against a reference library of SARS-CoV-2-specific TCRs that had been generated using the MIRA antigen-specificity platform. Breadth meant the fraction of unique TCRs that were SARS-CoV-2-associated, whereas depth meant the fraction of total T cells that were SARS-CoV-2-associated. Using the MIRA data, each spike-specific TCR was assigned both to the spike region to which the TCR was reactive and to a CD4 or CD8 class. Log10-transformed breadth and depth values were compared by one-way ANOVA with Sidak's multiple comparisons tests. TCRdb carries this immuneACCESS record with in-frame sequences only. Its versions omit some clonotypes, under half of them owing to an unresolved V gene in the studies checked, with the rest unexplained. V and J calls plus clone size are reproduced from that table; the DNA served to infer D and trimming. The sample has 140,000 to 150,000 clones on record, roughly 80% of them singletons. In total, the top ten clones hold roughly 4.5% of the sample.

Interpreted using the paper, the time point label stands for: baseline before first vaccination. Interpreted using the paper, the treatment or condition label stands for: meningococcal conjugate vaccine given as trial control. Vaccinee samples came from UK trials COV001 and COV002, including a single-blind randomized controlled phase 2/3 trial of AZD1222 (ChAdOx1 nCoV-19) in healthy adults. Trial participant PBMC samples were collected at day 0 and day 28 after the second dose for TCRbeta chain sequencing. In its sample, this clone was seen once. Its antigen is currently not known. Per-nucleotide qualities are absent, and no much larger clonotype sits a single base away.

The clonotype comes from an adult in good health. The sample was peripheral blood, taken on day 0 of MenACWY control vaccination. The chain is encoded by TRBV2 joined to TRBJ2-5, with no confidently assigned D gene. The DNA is TGTGCCAGCATAAGAGGCCCCCTTGAAGAGACCCAGTACTTC. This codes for CASIRGPLEETQYF.